One and the same sample provided the 3 T cell receptor beta chains below, sequenced in a study of beta chain features in type 1 diabetes. Study results and caveats: All four CD4+ subsets from Type 1 diabetes patients carried moderately but significantly shorter TCRB CDR3s.

The authors reverse transcribed all of the isolated RNA, so sequencing captured expressed TCRB transcripts. Using immunoSEQ multiplex PCR, the repertoire was profiled, and TCRdb retains in-frame clones only, with some absent. The data hold under 300,000 clones, with roughly 10% observed a single time. These receptors lack a known antigen. Material: naive CD4+ T cells from blood. The receptors come from a young man with type 1 diabetes.

This clone was seen a handful of times. V and J are TRBV18 and TRBJ2-7; D is unresolved. V gave up 3 bases and J gave up 4 bases, with 10 bases separating them. Germline CDR1 is KGHSH and CDR2 is LQKENI. CDR3 length equals 13 residues. The DNA for the CDR3 is TGTGCCAGCTCACCCGGAGCGAGATACGAGCAGTACTTC. Translation: CASSPGARYEQYF.

This clone was seen a few times. The J gene is TRBJ2-7, the V gene TRBV7-9; D is unclear. CDR3 length: 13 amino acids. Germline assignment: CDR1 SEHNR and CDR2 FQNEAQ (reference sequence). V was clipped by 5 bases and J by 0 bases, with 8 bases between them. The CDR3 DNA is TGTGCCAGCAGCATCTTTAGCTCCTACGAGCAGTACTTC. Its translation is CASSIFSSYEQYF.

The CDR3 reads CASRRLSAGVEQFF. The DNA of the CDR3 is TGTGCCAGCAGAAGGCTTTCAGCGGGGGTGGAGCAGTTCTTC. V is TRBV2 and J is TRBJ2-1; TRBD2 agrees at 8 bases. The CDR3 length is 14 residues. Trimming at V came to 6 bases and at J to 10 bases, leaving 11 bases not matched to a gene. Germline lookup yields CDR1 SNHLY and CDR2 FYNNEI.